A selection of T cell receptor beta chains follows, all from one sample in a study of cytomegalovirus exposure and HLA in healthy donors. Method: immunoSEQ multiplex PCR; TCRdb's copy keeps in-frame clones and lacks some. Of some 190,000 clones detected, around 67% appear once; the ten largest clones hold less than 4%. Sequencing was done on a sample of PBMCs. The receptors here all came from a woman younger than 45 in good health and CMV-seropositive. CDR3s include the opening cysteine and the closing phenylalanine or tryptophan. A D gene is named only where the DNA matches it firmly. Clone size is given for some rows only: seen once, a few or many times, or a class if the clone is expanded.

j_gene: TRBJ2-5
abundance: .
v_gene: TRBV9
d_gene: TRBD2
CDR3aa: CASSVLAGEETQYF
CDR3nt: TGTGCCAGCAGCGTCCTAGCGGGAGAGGAGACCCAGTACTTC

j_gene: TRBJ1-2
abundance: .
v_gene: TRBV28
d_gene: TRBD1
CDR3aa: CASSLTGSGGALGYTF
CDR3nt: TGTGCCAGCAGTTTAACGGGCTCAGGGGGCGCTTTAGGCTACACCTTC

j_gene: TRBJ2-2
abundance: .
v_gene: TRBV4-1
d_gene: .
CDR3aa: CASSQDLSGELFF
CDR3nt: TGCGCCAGCAGCCAAGATCTCTCCGGGGAGCTGTTTTTT

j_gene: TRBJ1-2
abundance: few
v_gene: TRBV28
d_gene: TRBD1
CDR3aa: CASSWDRGLRSYTF
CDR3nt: TGTGCCAGCAGCTGGGACAGAGGGTTAAGAAGCTACACCTTC

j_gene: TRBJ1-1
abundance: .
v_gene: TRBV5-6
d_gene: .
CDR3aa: CASSPGGGWDTEAFF
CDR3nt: TGTGCCAGCAGCCCCGGGGGGGGTTGGGACACTGAAGCTTTCTTT

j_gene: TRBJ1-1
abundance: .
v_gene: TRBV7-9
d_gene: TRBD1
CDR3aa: CASSPDRANTEAFF
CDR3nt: TGTGCCAGCAGCCCAGACAGGGCAAACACTGAAGCTTTCTTT

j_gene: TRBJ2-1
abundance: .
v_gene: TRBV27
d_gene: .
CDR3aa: CASSFGAGHYNEQFF
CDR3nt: TGTGCCAGCAGTTTTGGGGCGGGGCACTACAATGAGCAGTTCTTC

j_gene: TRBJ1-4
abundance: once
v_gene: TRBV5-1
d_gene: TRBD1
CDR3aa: CASSLGSGGLEKLFF
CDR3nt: TGCGCCAGCAGCTTGGGGTCAGGGGGCCTAGAAAAACTGTTTTTT

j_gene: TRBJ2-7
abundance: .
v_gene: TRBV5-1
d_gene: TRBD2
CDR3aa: CASRKSGRAINEQYF
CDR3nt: TGCGCCAGCAGAAAAAGCGGGAGGGCTATTAACGAGCAGTACTTC

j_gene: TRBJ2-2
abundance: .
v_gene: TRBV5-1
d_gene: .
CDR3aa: CASRDTNTGELFF
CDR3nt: TGCGCCAGCAGAGACACGAACACCGGGGAGCTGTTTTTT

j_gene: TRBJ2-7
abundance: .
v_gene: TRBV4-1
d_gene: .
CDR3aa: CASSWDSGSYEQYF
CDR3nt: TGCGCCAGCAGCTGGGATAGCGGATCCTACGAGCAGTACTTC

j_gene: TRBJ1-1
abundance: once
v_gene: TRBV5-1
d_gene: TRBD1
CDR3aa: CASSLTGGSSTEAFF
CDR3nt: TGCGCCAGCAGCTTGACAGGGGGGAGCAGCACTGAAGCTTTCTTT

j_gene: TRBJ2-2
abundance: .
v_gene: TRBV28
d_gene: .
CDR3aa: CASSSLGHGELFF
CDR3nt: TGTGCCAGCAGTTCTTTGGGGCACGGGGAGCTGTTTTTT

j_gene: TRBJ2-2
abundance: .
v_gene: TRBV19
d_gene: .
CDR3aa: CASRAGTNTGELFF
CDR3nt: TGTGCCAGTCGCGCGGGAACGAACACCGGGGAGCTGTTTTTT

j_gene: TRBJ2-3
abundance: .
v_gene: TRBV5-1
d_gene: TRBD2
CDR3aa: CASSLELAGGSDTQYF
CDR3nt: TGCGCCAGCAGCTTGGAACTAGCGGGAGGATCAGATACGCAGTATTTT

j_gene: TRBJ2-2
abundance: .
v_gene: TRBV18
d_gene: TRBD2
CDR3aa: CASSPTSGGTNTGELFF
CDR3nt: TGTGCCAGCTCACCGACTAGCGGGGGGACGAACACCGGGGAGCTGTTTTTT

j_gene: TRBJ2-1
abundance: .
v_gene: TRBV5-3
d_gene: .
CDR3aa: CARSEVGGEYNEQFF
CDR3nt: TGTGCCAGAAGCGAGGTCGGCGGGGAATACAATGAGCAGTTCTTC

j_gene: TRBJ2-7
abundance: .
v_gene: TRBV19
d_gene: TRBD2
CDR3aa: CASSPIGLAGKQYF
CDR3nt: TGTGCCAGTAGTCCTATAGGACTAGCGGGAAAGCAGTACTTC

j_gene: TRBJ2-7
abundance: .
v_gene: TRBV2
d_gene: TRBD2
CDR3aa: CASSYPTSGSSEISYEQYF
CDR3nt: TGTGCCAGCAGTTACCCGACTAGCGGGAGTTCTGAAATATCGTACGAGCAGTACTTC

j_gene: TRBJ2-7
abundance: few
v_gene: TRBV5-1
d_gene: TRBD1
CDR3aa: CASSFGERTGRDEQYF
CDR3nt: TGCGCCAGCAGCTTTGGGGAGAGGACAGGACGGGACGAGCAGTACTTC

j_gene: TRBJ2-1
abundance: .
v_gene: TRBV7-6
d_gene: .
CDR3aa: CASSLNVRQGSEQFF
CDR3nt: TGTGCCAGCAGCTTAAATGTTAGGCAGGGCAGTGAGCAGTTCTTC

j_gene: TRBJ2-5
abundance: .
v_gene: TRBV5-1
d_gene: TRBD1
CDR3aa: CASSTTGGQETQYF
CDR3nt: TGCGCCAGCAGCACCACAGGGGGGCAAGAGACCCAGTACTTC